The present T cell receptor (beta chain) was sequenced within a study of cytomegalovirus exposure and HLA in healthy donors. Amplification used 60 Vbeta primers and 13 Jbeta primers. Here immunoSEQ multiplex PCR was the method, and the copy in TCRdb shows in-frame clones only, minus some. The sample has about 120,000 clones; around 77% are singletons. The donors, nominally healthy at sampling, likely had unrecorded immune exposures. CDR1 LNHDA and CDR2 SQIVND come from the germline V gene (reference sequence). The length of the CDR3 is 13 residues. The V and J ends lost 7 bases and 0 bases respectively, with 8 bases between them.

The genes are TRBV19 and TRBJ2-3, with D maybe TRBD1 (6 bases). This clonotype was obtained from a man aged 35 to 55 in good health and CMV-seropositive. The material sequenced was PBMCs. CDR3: CASNRASTDTQYF. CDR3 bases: TGTGCCAGTAACAGGGCTAGCACAGATACGCAGTATTTT. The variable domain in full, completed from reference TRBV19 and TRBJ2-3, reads DGGITQSPKYLFRKEGQNVTLSCEQNLNHDAMYWYRQDPGQGLRLIYYSQIVNDFQKGDIAEGYSVSREKKESFPLTVTSAQKNPTAFYLCASNRASTDTQYFGPGTRLTVL.